The 12 T cell receptor beta chains reported below all come from one sample, sequenced in a study of cytomegalovirus exposure and HLA in healthy donors. It was with 60 Vbeta and 13 Jbeta primers that the PCR ran. Method: immunoSEQ multiplex PCR; TCRdb's copy keeps in-frame clones and lacks some. This sample yields about 60,000 clones, of which approximately 89% are seen a single time; about 1.5% belongs to the top ten. Material for sequencing was PBMCs. All receptors derive from a man aged 18 to 29 in good health and CMV-seronegative.

The chain links TRBV6-1 to TRBJ2-3; 10 bases match TRBD1. CDR1 MNHNS and CDR2 SASEGT come from the germline V gene. The V gene end was trimmed by 3 bases and the J gene end by 4 bases; junction bases not matched to a gene: 1. This CDR3 has 14 residues. CDR3 sequence (DNA): TGTGCCAGCAGTGATGGGACAGGGGCAGATACGCAGTATTTT. Translation: CASSDGTGADTQYF.

The chain has TRBV28 and TRBJ1-4, with D perhaps matching TRBD1 (6 bases). The CDR3 has 15 amino acids. V shed 6 bases and J shed 4 bases, with 15 bases lying between them. The germline V gene encodes CDR1 MDHEN and CDR2 SYDVKM. The CDR3 DNA reads as TGTGCCAGCAGCTCGGGGGGGCTGGATAATGAAAAACTGTTTTTT. Translation: CASSSGGLDNEKLFF.

The gene calls are TRBV7-8 and TRBJ1-5; maybe TRBD1 (6 bases). CDR1 SGHVS and CDR2 FQNEAQ come from the germline V gene. V lost 0 bases to trimming and J lost 5 bases, with 11 bases between them. This CDR3 comprises 15 residues. This CDR3 reads CASSLARGAHQPQHF. In DNA form, the CDR3 reads TGTGCCAGCAGCTTAGCGCGGGGGGCCCATCAGCCCCAGCATTTT.

The chain recombines TRBV15 with TRBJ1-3; no clear D gene. The germline V gene has CDR1 LNHNV and CDR2 YYDKDF (reference sequence). This CDR3 is built from 14 residues. V was trimmed by 1 base and J by 4 bases, leaving 8 bases between them. CDR3 amino acids: CATSRVAEGNTIYF. For the CDR3, the DNA is TGTGCCACCAGCAGAGTTGCGGAGGGAAACACCATATATTTT.

The chain is built from TRBV6-5 and TRBJ1-5, with TRBD1 identical over 7 bases. CDR1 and CDR2 from the germline V gene are MNHEY and SVGAGI. This CDR3 comprises 13 residues. The trim removed 9 bases at V and 3 bases at J, leaving 5 bases unmatched. As DNA, the CDR3 is TGTGCCAGTTCGGGACAGAACAATCAGCCCCAGCATTTT. Its translation: CASSGQNNQPQHF.

This chain joins TRBV28 and TRBJ2-1, with D possibly TRBD2 on 5 matching bases. The germline gives CDR1 MDHEN, CDR2 SYDVKM. V lost 6 bases, J lost 9 bases, and 9 bases lay in between. The CDR3 contains 11 residues. For the CDR3, the DNA is TGTGCCAGCAGGGAGGACCCTGAGCAGTTCTTC. The encoded protein is CASREDPEQFF.

The CDR3 sequence: CASSHGLAGGPGELFF. The DNA for the CDR3 is TGTGCCAGCAGCCACGGACTAGCGGGGGGGCCCGGGGAGCTGTTTTTT. This chain joins TRBV4-2 and TRBJ2-2; 15 nucleotides agree with TRBD2. V shed 3 bases and J 6 bases; nucleotides not matched to a gene: 2. This CDR3 contains 16 residues. The germline CDR1 and CDR2 sequences are LGHNA and YNFKEQ.

The chain combines TRBV11-2 with TRBJ2-5, with 8 bases lining up with TRBD1. The CDR3 totals 13 residues. Trimming took 3 bases from V and 4 from J; bases not matched to a gene: 1. The germline V gene encodes CDR1 SGHAT and CDR2 FQNNGV. This CDR3 reads CASSFDRGETQYF. The CDR3 DNA reads as TGTGCCAGCAGCTTTGACAGGGGAGAGACCCAGTACTTC.

The chain combines TRBV6-6 with TRBJ2-1; 12 nucleotides line up with TRBD2. Germline assignment: CDR1 MNHNY and CDR2 SVGAGI (reference sequence). Germline trimming cut 5 bases from V and 4 bases from J; bases unmatched to any gene: 3. This CDR3 has 15 amino acids. The CDR3 is CASSRLAGAYNEQFF. CDR3 nucleotide sequence: TGTGCCAGCAGTCGACTAGCGGGGGCATACAATGAGCAGTTCTTC.

J is TRBJ1-1 and V is TRBV10-3; 7 bases map to TRBD1. Per germline, CDR1 ENHRY and CDR2 SYGVKD. CDR3 length equals 13 residues. Trimming removed 10 bases from V and 5 bases from J; junction bases left unmatched: 10. The CDR3 region has the DNA TGTGCCACCCAATTATCGGACAGGACTGAAGCTTTCTTT. This translates into CATQLSDRTEAFF.

The CDR3 DNA is TGTGCCAGCAGTGTAGCAGGGGGCTCTGGAAACACCATATATTTT. It specifies CASSVAGGSGNTIYF. This chain links TRBV6-1 with TRBJ1-3, with 7 bases matching TRBD1. Germline V lookup: CDR1 MNHNS, CDR2 SASEGT. This CDR3 comprises 15 residues. The ends lost 4 bases at V and 0 bases at J; junction bases unmatched: 3.

This rearrangement joins TRBV6-6 to TRBJ1-4; no reliable D call. Germline V gene lookup returns CDR1 MNHNY and CDR2 SVGAGI (reference sequence). Trimming left V 5 bases short and J 5 bases short, with 6 bases between. The CDR3 runs to 12 residues. CDR3 amino acids: CASSPGNEKLFF. The CDR3 DNA follows: TGTGCCAGCAGTCCCGGGAATGAAAAACTGTTTTTT.